Each of the 21 T cell receptor beta chains below was sequenced from the same sample in a study of CD8 T cells in ankylosing spondylitis. TCRdb re-called the 5' RACE reads through MiXCR, storing one row per CDR3 protein. Of about 240,000 distinct CDR3 sequences detected, around a tenth appear once; the ten largest clones hold less than 7.5%. The sequenced sample consisted of blood, either unsorted or a sorted T cell fraction (not recorded which). These receptors were taken from a male donor with ankylosing spondylitis or in good health (not recorded which).

A few counts support this clonotype. The V call is TRBV7-9, the J call TRBJ2-1; TRBD2 matches at 9 bases. CDR1 and CDR2 (germline): SEHNR, FQNEAQ (reference sequence). The CDR3 covers 15 residues. J gave up 4 bases and V 4 bases, and 5 bases lay outside the gene matches. For the CDR3, the DNA is TGTGCCAGCAGCTACGGACTAGCGCCTTACAATGAGCAGTTCTTC. Protein sequence: CASSYGLAPYNEQFF.

This clonotype was observed at least ten times. This chain joins TRBV12-3 or TRBV12-4 and TRBJ2-7; 9 nucleotides agree with TRBD2. The CDR3 has 15 residues. The V segment lost 5 bases and the J segment 5 bases; nucleotides outside the gene matches: 10. The CDR3 DNA sequence: TGTGCCAGCAGTCCCTCGGGACTAGCTCTCCACGAGCAGTACTTC. Its translation: CASSPSGLALHEQYF.

This clonotype occurred many times. The gene calls are TRBV9 and TRBJ2-1; TRBD2 matches at 7 bases. Germline trimming cut 1 base from V and 5 bases from J; bases unmatched to any gene: 6. The germline CDR1 and CDR2 sequences are SGDLS and YYNGEE. CDR3 length: 15 residues. This chain's CDR3 is CASSVYRDYHNEQFF. For the CDR3, the DNA is TGTGCCAGCAGCGTATACCGGGACTACCACAATGAGCAGTTCTTC.

This CDR3 is CASSQGGGLAGELFF. The DNA of the CDR3 is TGCGCCAGCAGCCAAGGTGGGGGGCTGGCCGGGGAGCTGTTTTTT. The chain carries TRBV4-1 and TRBJ2-2; the D gene could be TRBD1 or TRBD2 (6 bases each). Germline-derived CDR1 and CDR2 are MGHRA and YSYEKL. CDR3 length: 15 amino acids. The V gene lost 1 base and the J gene lost 6 bases, with 12 bases spanning the gap.

The chain combines TRBV19 with TRBJ1-1, with 7 positions matching TRBD1. CDR1 is LNHDA and CDR2 is SQIVND in the germline V gene (reference sequence). The junction had 9 bases not matched to a gene; V was cut back by 4 bases and J by 4 bases. This CDR3 region has 15 residues. The CDR3 DNA reads as TGTGCCAGTAGTAAAGCTCGGACAGGTAGCACTGAAGCTTTCTTT. Protein product: CASSKARTGSTEAFF.

This chain uses TRBV12-3 or TRBV12-4 with TRBJ2-2; 8 bases are shared with TRBD2. The CDR3 covers 16 residues. Unmatched junction bases numbered 11, after V lost 6 bases and J lost 5 bases. In DNA, the CDR3 is TGTGCCAGCAGGCCCTCAGCGGGAGAGGGGACCGGGGAGCTGTTTTTT. Amino acid sequence: CASRPSAGEGTGELFF.

V gene TRBV7-7 combines with J gene TRBJ2-1, with D unclear. The germline CDR1 and CDR2 sequences are SSHAT and FNYEAQ (reference sequence). CDR3 size: 13 residues. Deletions cut 5 bases from V and 5 bases from J, with 10 bases between. The CDR3 DNA is TGTGCCAGCAGCCCTTTGCAGAACAATGAGCAGTTCTTC. It translates to CASSPLQNNEQFF. The full variable domain, its missing parts supplied by reference TRBV7-7 and TRBJ2-1, is GAGVSQSPRYKVTKRGQDVTLRCDPISSHATLYWYQQALGQGPEFLTYFNYEAQPDKSGLPSDRFSAERPEGSISTLTIQRTEQRDSAMYRCASSPLQNNEQFFGPGTRLTVL.

This clonotype was seen ten or more times. V gene TRBV20-1 combines with J gene TRBJ2-3; 9 bases are a match to TRBD1. There are 16 residues in the CDR3. Germline lookup yields CDR1 DFQATT and CDR2 SNEGSKA (reference sequence). After removal of 1 base from V and 4 bases from J, the junction contained 9 bases not matched to a gene. CDR3 sequence reads: CSARARDRAFADTQYF. CDR3 in DNA: TGCAGTGCTAGAGCGCGGGACAGGGCCTTCGCAGATACGCAGTATTTT.

This clonotype has ten or more counts. This chain links TRBV5-1 with TRBJ2-7; D is perhaps TRBD1 (6 bases). CDR3 size: 14 residues. Looked up from germline, CDR1 is SGHRS and CDR2 is YFSETQ. Trimming took 3 bases from V and 4 from J, leaving 14 bases between them. DNA of the CDR3: TGCGCCAGCAGCTCCGACGGACAGCTATACGAGCAGTACTTC. This translates into CASSSDGQLYEQYF.

This clonotype has at least ten counts. The chain couples TRBV7-6 to TRBJ2-3; 11 nucleotides line up with TRBD2. The CDR3 totals 15 residues. Germline lookup yields CDR1 SGHVS and CDR2 FNYEAQ. V gave up 5 bases and J gave up 4 bases; unmatched junction bases: 5. CDR3 sequence reads: CASSVTSGSSDTQYF. In nucleotides, the CDR3 is TGTGCCAGCAGCGTCACTAGCGGGAGTTCAGATACGCAGTATTTT. Using reference TRBV7-6 and TRBJ2-3 for the parts outside the CDR3, the full variable domain is GAGVSQSPRYKVTKRGQDVALRCDPISGHVSLYWYRQALGQGPEFLTYFNYEAQQDKSGLPNDRFSAERPEGSISTLTIQRTEQRDSAMYRCASSVTSGSSDTQYFGPGTRLTVL.

This clonotype came up once. This chain connects TRBV24-1 to TRBJ2-2; D remains unclear. The V end was cut by 3 bases, the J end by 1 base, with 2 bases between. The CDR3 covers 13 residues. Germline assignment: CDR1 KGHDR and CDR2 SFDVKD. The CDR3: CATSDGNTGELFF. The CDR3 bases are TGTGCCACCAGTGATGGGAACACCGGGGAGCTGTTTTTT.

This clonotype has ten or more counts. This chain connects TRBV21-1 to TRBJ1-2; the D call in the table, TRBD1, was not verified against the DNA. TRBV21-1 is described as a pseudogene. This CDR3 region has 16 residues. The CDR3 region is CASSKRLTGGRGGYTF. For the CDR3, the DNA is TGTGCCAGCAGCAAACGATTGACAGGGGGTAGAGGAGGCTACACCTTC.

The genes are TRBV29-1 and TRBJ2-1; D possibly corresponds to TRBD2 (5 bases). This CDR3 has 13 amino acids. Per the germline V gene, CDR1 is SQVTM and CDR2 is ANQGSEA. With 4 bases removed from V and 8 bases from J, the gap between germline ends came to 15 bases. CDR3 sequence: CSVVVQGSDEQFF. The DNA of the CDR3 is TGCAGCGTTGTTGTCCAAGGGAGTGATGAGCAGTTCTTC.

V and J are TRBV2 and TRBJ2-3; 14 bases map to TRBD2. After removal of 6 bases from V and 8 bases from J, the junction contained 7 bases not matched to a gene. This CDR3 has 15 residues. CDR1 SNHLY and CDR2 FYNNEI come from the germline V gene. The CDR3 sequence is CASRRGTSGSSTQYF. The CDR3, as DNA: TGTGCCAGCAGAAGGGGGACTAGCGGGAGTTCTACGCAGTATTTT.

V gene TRBV19 combines with J gene TRBJ2-3, with a possible D match to TRBD1 (5 bases). The CDR3 is made up of 13 amino acids. The V end was cut by 3 bases, the J end by 5 bases, with 9 bases between. CDR1 and CDR2 (germline): LNHDA, SQIVND (reference sequence). The DNA for the CDR3 is TGTGCCAGTAGTATTTCCAGGGAAGATACGCAGTATTTT. Protein: CASSISREDTQYF.

This clonotype was counted many times. This chain uses TRBV12-3 or TRBV12-4 with TRBJ2-3; D is possibly TRBD1 (5 bases). This CDR3 spans 15 amino acids. V lost 6 bases to trimming and J lost 0 bases, with 13 bases between them. The CDR3 reads CASSRSTASTDTQYF. For the CDR3, the DNA is TGTGCCAGCAGCCGCTCGACAGCTAGCACAGATACGCAGTATTTT.

The chain recombines TRBV28 with TRBJ2-1, with 8 bases matching TRBD2. The CDR3 totals 13 residues. After removal of 6 bases from V and 9 bases from J, the junction contained 7 bases not matched to a gene. From germline, CDR1 is MDHEN and CDR2 SYDVKM. For the CDR3, the DNA is TGTGCCAGCAGCCCGAGCGGGAGACGTGAGCAGTTCTTC. Translating gives CASSPSGRREQFF.

This clonotype was counted at least ten times. CDR3 protein: CSAEPQGGQETQYF. In DNA form, the CDR3 reads TGCAGTGCAGAACCCCAGGGAGGCCAAGAGACCCAGTACTTC. The chain has TRBV20-1 and TRBJ2-5, with D tentatively TRBD2 (6 bases). V was trimmed by 6 bases and J by 1 base, leaving 15 bases between them. CDR3 length equals 14 residues. Germline V lookup: CDR1 DFQATT, CDR2 SNEGSKA (reference sequence).

This clonotype has at least ten counts. The chain recombines TRBV12-3 or TRBV12-4 with TRBJ2-7; possible D gene TRBD2, 7 bases. The V end lost 5 bases, the J end lost 2 bases, and 10 bases lay between the germline ends. The length of the CDR3 is 13 residues. CDR3 sequence (DNA): TGTGCCAGCAGTACAGGGAGGGCCTACGAGCAGTACTTC. It yields the protein CASSTGRAYEQYF.

This clonotype occurred many times. V usage is TRBV5-1 and J usage is TRBJ2-3; TRBD1 aligns across 11 bases. Losses at the gene ends were 3 bases for V and 4 bases for J; bases not matched to a gene: 4. This CDR3 comprises 15 residues. Germline V gene sequence: CDR1 SGHRS, CDR2 YFSETQ. The CDR3 protein is CASSSGQGVADTQYF. In DNA, the CDR3 is TGCGCCAGCAGCTCGGGACAGGGGGTCGCAGATACGCAGTATTTT.

This clonotype has a count of ten or more. The chain employs TRBV12-3 or TRBV12-4 and TRBJ1-1; 7 nucleotides align to TRBD1. The CDR3 is 15 amino acids. Trimming cost V 7 bases and J 3 bases; bases outside gene matches: 11. CDR3 DNA sequence: TGTGCCAGCAACCAACGACAGGGTTGGGACACTGAAGCTTTCTTT. It translates to CASNQRQGWDTEAFF.